These T cell receptor beta chains were read from a single sample in a study of PD-1 blockade in classical Hodgkin lymphoma. The repertoire was sequenced with immunoSEQ multiplex PCR; TCRdb's copy has only in-frame clones and lacks some. The sample lists 25,000 to 30,000 clones, around three quarters occurring once. Here the sequenced sample was peripheral blood mononuclear cells (PBMCs), taken before the fourth cycle of nivolumab. The receptors here all came from a human donor with classical Hodgkin lymphoma. The CDR3 runs from the conserved cysteine through the conserved F or W. A D gene is named only where the DNA matches it firmly. Clone size is stated in some rows and not others, as once, few, many or a class when expanded.

NA	TRBV27	TRBJ2-6	once	CASSLFGANVLTF	TGTGCCAGCAGTTTATTTGGGGCCAACGTCCTGACTTTC
NA	TRBV21-1	TRBJ2-5	NA	CASSKGRSGRWVKTQYF	TGTGCCAGCAGCAAAGGGCGGTCGGGGAGGTGGGTAAAGACCCAGTACTTC
NA	TRBV5-1	TRBJ2-7	NA	CASSFDGPREQYF	TGCGCCAGCAGCTTTGACGGCCCAAGGGAGCAGTACTTC
NA	TRBV2	TRBJ1-1	NA	CASRLGTPNTEAFF	TGTGCCAGCAGATTGGGTACCCCGAACACTGAAGCTTTCTTT
TRBD1	TRBV18	TRBJ1-1	NA	CASSPDRGTEAFF	TGTGCCAGCTCACCGGACAGGGGCACTGAAGCTTTCTTT
NA	TRBV6-1	TRBJ1-1	NA	CASSATSSPDTEAFF	TGTGCCAGCAGTGCTACTTCAAGCCCCGACACTGAAGCTTTCTTT
NA	TRBV6-4	TRBJ1-5	NA	CASSGQLGQPQHF	TGTGCCAGCAGCGGACAGTTAGGGCAGCCCCAGCATTTT
TRBD2	TRBV5-1	TRBJ2-3	NA	CASSLAPGLTDTQYF	TGCGCCAGCAGCTTGGCCCCGGGACTAACAGATACGCAGTATTTT
TRBD1	TRBV13	TRBJ1-1	NA	CASSLLGTGRRNTEAFF	TGTGCCAGCAGCTTATTGGGGACAGGGCGCAGGAACACTGAAGCTTTCTTT
NA	TRBV28	TRBJ1-2	NA	CATSRDYGYTF	TGTGCCACCTCTCGAGACTATGGCTACACCTTC
NA	TRBV15	TRBJ2-1	NA	CATSRETGSWYNEQFF	TGTGCCACCAGCAGAGAAACGGGGAGTTGGTACAATGAGCAGTTCTTC
TRBD1	TRBV6-1	TRBJ2-7	NA	CASRRLRDRGYEQYF	TGTGCCAGCAGACGACTCCGGGACAGGGGCTACGAGCAGTACTTC
TRBD1	TRBV9	TRBJ2-4	NA	CASSVGQGAGNIQYF	TGTGCCAGCAGCGTAGGACAGGGGGCGGGGAACATTCAGTACTTC
NA	TRBV11-3	TRBJ2-1	NA	CASSREQYNEQFF	TGTGCCAGCAGCCGTGAACAATACAATGAGCAGTTCTTC
NA	TRBV7-8	TRBJ2-5	once	CASRNTLGQETQYF	TGTGCCAGCAGAAACACCCTGGGGCAAGAGACCCAGTACTTC
TRBD1	TRBV13	TRBJ2-7	NA	CASSFSDRDSEQYF	TGTGCCAGCAGCTTTTCGGACAGGGATAGCGAGCAGTACTTC
TRBD1	TRBV18	TRBJ1-2	NA	CASSPSRQGVYYGYTF	TGTGCCAGCTCACCGTCCCGACAGGGGGTGTACTATGGCTACACCTTC